A selection of T cell receptor beta chains follows, all from one sample in a study of low-dose radiotherapy and immunotherapy resistance in tumors. TCRdb reprocessed the reads via MiXCR and lists one record per CDR3 protein. In the table there are approximately 52,000 distinct CDR3 sequences, approximately 31% of which are singletons. The input for sequencing was PBMCs, taken after low-dose radiotherapy plus immunotherapy. All receptors come from a male donor with rectosigmoid adenocarcinoma. CDR3s include the opening cysteine and the closing phenylalanine or tryptophan. Fields, in order: J gene, clone size, V gene, D gene, CDR3 DNA, CDR3 protein. The D gene is left open where the match is weak. Not every row has a clone size; where given, it reads once, few, many or a size class.

j_call: TRBJ1-2; clone_size: many; v_call: TRBV28; d_call: .; cdr3_nt: TGTGCCAGCAGTTTAGCGGGGGCTTACTATGGCTACACCTTC; cdr3_aa: CASSLAGAYYGYTF
j_call: TRBJ2-5; clone_size: many; v_call: TRBV24-1; d_call: TRBD1; cdr3_nt: TGTGCCACCAGTGATCCGGGACAGGGGGCTCTTAGGGAGACCCAGTACTTC; cdr3_aa: CATSDPGQGALRETQYF
j_call: TRBJ2-7; clone_size: .; v_call: TRBV12-3/TRBV12-4; d_call: TRBD2; cdr3_nt: TGTGCCAGCACTCCCAGCGGGGCCCGCTCCTACGAGCAGTACTTC; cdr3_aa: CASTPSGARSYEQYF
j_call: TRBJ2-6; clone_size: .; v_call: TRBV5-1; d_call: TRBD2; cdr3_nt: TGCGCCAGCAGCGCAGGTCGGTCTAGCGGGAGAGCGGGGGCCAACGTCCTGACTTTC; cdr3_aa: CASSAGRSSGRAGANVLTF
j_call: TRBJ1-3; clone_size: many; v_call: TRBV28; d_call: .; cdr3_nt: TGTGCCTGCAATGGGGCATCCTCTGGAAACACCATATATTTT; cdr3_aa: CACNGASSGNTIYF
j_call: TRBJ2-1; clone_size: medium-sized; v_call: TRBV5-6; d_call: .; cdr3_nt: TGTGCCAGCAGCTTGTGGGTAGCCGGGAAAACTAACAATGAGCAGTTCTTC; cdr3_aa: CASSLWVAGKTNNEQFF
j_call: TRBJ2-4; clone_size: many; v_call: TRBV12-3/TRBV12-4; d_call: .; cdr3_nt: TGTGCCAGCAGTCCTCCTTCCAGGGGAGAAAACATTCAGTACTTC; cdr3_aa: CASSPPSRGENIQYF
j_call: TRBJ2-3; clone_size: many; v_call: TRBV12-3/TRBV12-4; d_call: .; cdr3_nt: TGTGCCAGCAGTTTCAGGGGTACAGCAGATACGCAGTATTTT; cdr3_aa: CASSFRGTADTQYF
j_call: TRBJ1-4; clone_size: many; v_call: TRBV28; d_call: .; cdr3_nt: TGTGCCAGCAGACAAGGACATGAGAAACTGTTTTTT; cdr3_aa: CASRQGHEKLFF
j_call: TRBJ2-1; clone_size: many; v_call: TRBV18; d_call: TRBD2; cdr3_nt: TGTGCCAGCTCACCATTGACTAGCGGAACCTACAATGAGCAGTTCTTC; cdr3_aa: CASSPLTSGTYNEQFF
j_call: TRBJ1-1; clone_size: medium-sized; v_call: TRBV5-1; d_call: TRBD1; cdr3_nt: TGCGCCAGCAGCGTCCGGGACAGGGTGACTGAAGCTTTCTTT; cdr3_aa: CASSVRDRVTEAFF
j_call: TRBJ2-7; clone_size: many; v_call: TRBV9; d_call: .; cdr3_nt: TGTGCCAGCAGCGTAGGAACGGGCAGCGAGCAGTACTTC; cdr3_aa: CASSVGTGSEQYF
j_call: TRBJ1-1; clone_size: .; v_call: TRBV2; d_call: .; cdr3_nt: TGTGCCAGCAGTGAAGAGAGTATGAACACTGAAGCTTTCTTT; cdr3_aa: CASSEESMNTEAFF
j_call: TRBJ2-7; clone_size: many; v_call: TRBV27; d_call: .; cdr3_nt: TGTGCCAGCAGTTTAGTCGCGGGAAGCTCCTACGAGCAGTACTTC; cdr3_aa: CASSLVAGSSYEQYF
j_call: TRBJ2-7; clone_size: many; v_call: TRBV5-1; d_call: .; cdr3_nt: TGCGCCAGCAGCCCCCGAGGAACGTTGGATGGGGAGCAGTACTTC; cdr3_aa: CASSPRGTLDGEQYF
j_call: TRBJ2-2; clone_size: many; v_call: TRBV11-2; d_call: TRBD1; cdr3_nt: TGTGCCAGCAGCTATGACAGGGTGCACGGGGAGCTGTTTTTT; cdr3_aa: CASSYDRVHGELFF
j_call: TRBJ2-2; clone_size: many; v_call: TRBV29-1; d_call: .; cdr3_nt: TGCAGCGTTGGACGGACGGGGAACACCGGGGAGCTGTTTTTT; cdr3_aa: CSVGRTGNTGELFF
j_call: TRBJ1-4; clone_size: many; v_call: TRBV5-1; d_call: .; cdr3_nt: TGCGCCAGCAGCCCCGGACAGATGAATGAAAAACTGTTTTTT; cdr3_aa: CASSPGQMNEKLFF
j_call: TRBJ1-5; clone_size: many; v_call: TRBV28; d_call: .; cdr3_nt: TGTGCCAGCAGTCCATCTAGAAGTCCCCAGCATTTT; cdr3_aa: CASSPSRSPQHF
j_call: TRBJ2-4; clone_size: medium-sized; v_call: TRBV6-2/TRBV6-3; d_call: TRBD2; cdr3_nt: TGTGCCAGCACCGACCGTGGACTAGCCGACGCCAAAAACATTCAGTACTTC; cdr3_aa: CASTDRGLADAKNIQYF
j_call: TRBJ2-5; clone_size: few; v_call: TRBV7-2; d_call: TRBD2; cdr3_nt: TGTGCCAGCAGCTCCCTCGGACTAGTACAAGAGACCCAGTACTTC; cdr3_aa: CASSSLGLVQETQYF
j_call: TRBJ2-3; clone_size: .; v_call: TRBV28; d_call: TRBD2; cdr3_nt: TGTGCCATCGGGACTAGCGGCACAGATACGCAGTATTTT; cdr3_aa: CAIGTSGTDTQYF
j_call: TRBJ1-2; clone_size: many; v_call: TRBV4-3; d_call: .; cdr3_nt: TGCGCCAGCAGCCAAGGAGGATCGGGAGGCAGACGCGGCTACACCTTC; cdr3_aa: CASSQGGSGGRRGYTF
j_call: TRBJ2-7; clone_size: .; v_call: TRBV6-6; d_call: TRBD1; cdr3_nt: TGTGCCAGCAGCCCACAGGGGGAGAGCTCCTACGAGCAGTACTTC; cdr3_aa: CASSPQGESSYEQYF
j_call: TRBJ2-1; clone_size: .; v_call: TRBV6-5; d_call: TRBD2; cdr3_nt: TGTGCCAGCAGTTACCGGAGCGGGGGGGACTACAATGAGCAGTTCTTC; cdr3_aa: CASSYRSGGDYNEQFF
j_call: TRBJ1-2; clone_size: medium-sized; v_call: TRBV20-1; d_call: .; cdr3_nt: TGCAGTGCGCCTTACAGGACTCGAGGCTACACCTTC; cdr3_aa: CSAPYRTRGYTF
j_call: TRBJ1-4; clone_size: .; v_call: TRBV28; d_call: .; cdr3_nt: TGTGCCAGCAGTCGCCCGGACCTTAATGAAGAACTGCTTTTT; cdr3_aa: CASSRPDLNEELLF
j_call: TRBJ2-2; clone_size: many; v_call: TRBV10-1; d_call: TRBD1; cdr3_nt: TGCGCCAGCAGTCCAACAGGGGGCTCGGGGACCGGGGAGCTGTTTTTT; cdr3_aa: CASSPTGGSGTGELFF
j_call: TRBJ2-5; clone_size: many; v_call: TRBV27; d_call: TRBD2; cdr3_nt: TGTGCCAGCAGGCCCGCCCTAGCGGCAAAAGAGACCCAGTACTTC; cdr3_aa: CASRPALAAKETQYF
j_call: TRBJ2-1; clone_size: .; v_call: TRBV4-2; d_call: TRBD2; cdr3_nt: TGTGCCAGCAGTAGACTAGCCAGCTACAATGAGCAGTTCTTC; cdr3_aa: CASSRLASYNEQFF
j_call: TRBJ2-5; clone_size: many; v_call: TRBV7-2; d_call: .; cdr3_nt: TGTGCCAGCAGGCAGCAAGAGACCCAGTACTTC; cdr3_aa: CASRQQETQYF
j_call: TRBJ1-5; clone_size: .; v_call: TRBV2; d_call: TRBD1; cdr3_nt: TGTGCCAGCATTCAGGGGGATAGCAATCAGCCCCAGCATTTT; cdr3_aa: CASIQGDSNQPQHF
j_call: TRBJ1-6; clone_size: once; v_call: TRBV5-5; d_call: TRBD1; cdr3_nt: TGTGCCAGCAGCTTGGAATCCGGGACAGGGTACTCACCCCTCCACTTT; cdr3_aa: CASSLESGTGYSPLHF
j_call: TRBJ2-2; clone_size: many; v_call: TRBV29-1; d_call: .; cdr3_nt: TGCAGCGTTGAAGGAGGGAGCGGGGAGCTGTTTTTT; cdr3_aa: CSVEGGSGELFF
j_call: TRBJ2-2; clone_size: few; v_call: TRBV18; d_call: .; cdr3_nt: TGTGCCAGCTCAAACCAAGAGGCAGGAGCGAACACCGGGGAGCTGTTTTTT; cdr3_aa: CASSNQEAGANTGELFF
j_call: TRBJ2-3; clone_size: .; v_call: TRBV6-7; d_call: TRBD2; cdr3_nt: TGTGCCAGCAGTAACCGCCGGGACACACAGCGGGGGCGCATCACAGATACGCAGTATTTT; cdr3_aa: CASSNRRDTQRGRITDTQYF
j_call: TRBJ2-1; clone_size: many; v_call: TRBV7-2; d_call: .; cdr3_nt: TGTGCCAGCAGCTTAGCGCAGGGGGGGTCTCCCTACAATGAGCAGTTCTTC; cdr3_aa: CASSLAQGGSPYNEQFF
j_call: TRBJ1-1; clone_size: few; v_call: TRBV29-1; d_call: .; cdr3_nt: TGCAGCGTCGCGCACACTGAAGCTTTCTTT; cdr3_aa: CSVAHTEAFF
j_call: TRBJ2-7; clone_size: .; v_call: TRBV3-1; d_call: TRBD2; cdr3_nt: TGTGCCAGCACCACGGCGGGAGGAGGGTCCTACGAGCAGTACTTC; cdr3_aa: CASTTAGGGSYEQYF
j_call: TRBJ1-5; clone_size: few; v_call: TRBV6-1; d_call: .; cdr3_nt: TGTGCCAGCAGTTACGACAGGAATAGCAATCAGCCCCAGCATTTT; cdr3_aa: CASSYDRNSNQPQHF
j_call: TRBJ2-5; clone_size: many; v_call: TRBV9; d_call: TRBD1; cdr3_nt: TGTGCCAGCAGCGTAGCTGAGGGGGCCGAGACCCAGTACTTC; cdr3_aa: CASSVAEGAETQYF
j_call: TRBJ1-2; clone_size: many; v_call: TRBV19; d_call: .; cdr3_nt: TGTGCCAGTAGATCGGGGGGTGCAGGTCCCTATGGCTACACCTTC; cdr3_aa: CASRSGGAGPYGYTF
j_call: TRBJ2-7; clone_size: many; v_call: TRBV20-1; d_call: .; cdr3_nt: TGCAGTGCTAGAGATCCAAGGGGGAGCTCCTACGAGCAGTACTTC; cdr3_aa: CSARDPRGSSYEQYF
j_call: TRBJ1-1; clone_size: many; v_call: TRBV7-9; d_call: TRBD1; cdr3_nt: TGTGCCAGCAACCTACAGGGGGGGGACACTGAAGCTTTCTTT; cdr3_aa: CASNLQGGDTEAFF
j_call: TRBJ2-1; clone_size: many; v_call: TRBV5-1; d_call: .; cdr3_nt: TGCGCCAGCAGCCTGACGGACACCCGGGTTTCAGTTGAGCAGTTCTTC; cdr3_aa: CASSLTDTRVSVEQFF
j_call: TRBJ2-6; clone_size: many; v_call: TRBV7-2; d_call: .; cdr3_nt: TGTGCCAGCAGCTTCACCAGGTCTGGGGCCAACGTCCTGACTTTC; cdr3_aa: CASSFTRSGANVLTF